This TCR beta chain was recorded in a study of response to subunit inactivated influenza vaccine. This clonotype was picked up a small number of times. This CDR3 is built from 14 residues. CDR1 and CDR2 from the germline V gene are SGHVS and FNYEAQ. Trimming pared 5 bases from V and 6 bases from J, leaving 11 bases between. MiXCR was run by TCRdb on the RT-PCR reads, yielding one entry per CDR3 protein. Here the sample spans roughly 550,000 distinct CDR3 sequences, less than 25% being singletons. These data also featured in a second study, about T cells expressing NK-cell markers. From that study: 5'RACE template switching built TCR beta cDNA with unique molecular identifiers. Underlying the TCR beta repertoires were sorted CD3+CD56+NKG2C+, CD3+CD56+NKG2C- and CD3+CD56-NKG2C+ T cells. Sequencing covered eight donors, seven HCMV-seropositive and one seronegative. There were four donors in whom these clonotypes also led the CD3+CD56-NKG2C+ fraction.

The sample in question was CD4+ T cells sorted from PBMCs, obtained 11 to 12 days after vaccination. The rearrangement links TRBV7-6 to TRBJ1-6; TRBD1 might be the D (6 bases). The sequence was collected from a man aged 45-60 years who received an inactivated influenza vaccine. CDR3 residues: CASSLGAGNSPLHF. The CDR3 bases are TGTGCCAGCAGCCTGGGGGCGGGTAATTCACCCCTCCACTTT. The complete variable domain, with remaining parts taken from reference TRBV7-6 and TRBJ1-6, reads GAGVSQSPRYKVTKRGQDVALRCDPISGHVSLYWYRQALGQGPEFLTYFNYEAQQDKSGLPNDRFSAERPEGSISTLTIQRTEQRDSAMYRCASSLGAGNSPLHFGNGTRLTVT.